The clone carrying this TCR beta chain has only one observation. The antigen remains undetermined. Clones were sequenced by immunoSEQ multiplex PCR, and TCRdb holds only the in-frame ones, with some missing. The table records over 45,000 clones, almost 95% of them present only once. The data were taken from a study of graft-versus-host responses after intestinal transplantation. Study-level findings and limits: Levels of circulating GvH clones at their peak were associated with early post-transplant HvG declines.

The source is a human donor who was the organ donor for an intestinal transplant. The material was unstimulated CD4+ T cells sorted from spleen or lymph node cells, obtained before transplant.

The CDR3 DNA is TGCAGCGTTGTGGGCAGACTGAACACTGAAGCTTTCTTT. Its protein is CSVVGRLNTEAFF. The gene calls are TRBV29-1 and TRBJ1-1; D ambiguous. Trimming took off 4 bases at V and 0 bases at J, with 9 bases between the two ends. This CDR3 region has 13 residues. Germline loops: CDR1 SQVTM, CDR2 ANQGSEA. Variable domain in full (rest from reference TRBV29-1 and TRBJ1-1): SAVISQKPSRDICQRGTSLTIQCQVDSQVTMMFWYRQQPGQSLTLIATANQGSEATYESGFVIDKFPISRPNLTFSTLTVSNMSPEDSSIYLCSVVGRLNTEAFFGQGTRLTVV.